The clone carrying this T cell receptor (beta chain) came up a few times. Its target is not known. The V gene's germline CDR1 is KGHSH and CDR2 LQKENI. The CDR3 contains 16 residues. Deletions cut 1 base from V and 8 bases from J, with 18 bases between. Full-length variable regions came from constant-region reverse primers plus semi-nested Nested Universal Primer A PCR. Each CDR3 protein is one row after TCRdb ran MiXCR on the 5' RACE reads. The profile shows some 32,000 distinct CDR3 sequences, 27% of them singletons. Treg sorting used a CD4+CD25+CD127-/low gate. Study-wide results and limits: Tumor memory CD4+ T cell TCR gene usage was found to cluster with blood and lymph node memory CD4+ cells and with lymph node naive CD4+ cells. Larger-cohort validation covered only one TCR beta V-J rearrangement.

V is TRBV18 and J is TRBJ2-1, with D possibly TRBD2 on 6 matching bases. This TCR derives from a female donor with breast cancer. Sequencing used tumor-infiltrating Tregs sorted from the breast tumor. CDR3 amino acids: CASSPHASATGDEQFF. CDR3 DNA sequence: TGTGCCAGCTCACCACATGCTAGCGCGACCGGAGATGAGCAGTTCTTC.